This T cell receptor beta chain originates from a study of PD-L1 blockade in urothelial cancer. Study details: Blood underwent analysis 3 weeks (second dose) and 6 weeks after treatment began. Blood samples contained a median about 130,000 T cells.

Data came from immunoSEQ multiplex PCR; TCRdb stores just in-frame clones and leaves some out. The table records under 100,000 clones, 82% of them present only once. The count of this clone is one. In germline, CDR1 is SGHTA, CDR2 FQGNSA. The V and J ends lost 5 bases and 2 bases respectively, with 9 bases between them. The CDR3 has 13 amino acids. Patients had urothelial carcinoma that was locally advanced or metastatic. The receptor was derived from a man in his 70s with urothelial cancer. J is TRBJ1-2 and V is TRBV7-2; no clear D. Sequencing was performed on PBMCs, taken around atezolizumab (anti-PD-L1) treatment. In DNA, the CDR3 is TGTGCCAGCAGCCGACCGGGAAACTATGGCTACACCTTC. It specifies CASSRPGNYGYTF.